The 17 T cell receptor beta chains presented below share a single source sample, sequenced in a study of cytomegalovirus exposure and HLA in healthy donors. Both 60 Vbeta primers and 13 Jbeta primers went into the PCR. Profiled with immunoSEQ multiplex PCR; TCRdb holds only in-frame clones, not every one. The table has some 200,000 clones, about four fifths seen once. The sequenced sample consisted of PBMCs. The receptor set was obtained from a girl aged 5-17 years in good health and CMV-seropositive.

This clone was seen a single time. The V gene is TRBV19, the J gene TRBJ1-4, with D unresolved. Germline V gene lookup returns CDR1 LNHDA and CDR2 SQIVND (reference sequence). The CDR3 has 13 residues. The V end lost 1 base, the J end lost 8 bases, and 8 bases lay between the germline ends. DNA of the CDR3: TGTGCCAGTAGTATAGGGGCGAAAGAAAAACTGTTTTTT. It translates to CASSIGAKEKLFF.

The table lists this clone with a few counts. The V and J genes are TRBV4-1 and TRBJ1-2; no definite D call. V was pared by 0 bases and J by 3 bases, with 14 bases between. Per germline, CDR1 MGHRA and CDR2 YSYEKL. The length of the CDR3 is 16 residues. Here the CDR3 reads CASSQEPSSVDYGYTF. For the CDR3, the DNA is TGCGCCAGCAGCCAAGAGCCTTCCTCAGTTGACTATGGCTACACCTTC.

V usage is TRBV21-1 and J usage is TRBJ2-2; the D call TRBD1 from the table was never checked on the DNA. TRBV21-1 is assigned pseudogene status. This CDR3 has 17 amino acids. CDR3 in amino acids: CASSKGSAGEDDGELFF. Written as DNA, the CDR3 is TGTGCCAGCAGCAAAGGTTCGGCAGGGGAAGATGACGGGGAGCTGTTTTTT.

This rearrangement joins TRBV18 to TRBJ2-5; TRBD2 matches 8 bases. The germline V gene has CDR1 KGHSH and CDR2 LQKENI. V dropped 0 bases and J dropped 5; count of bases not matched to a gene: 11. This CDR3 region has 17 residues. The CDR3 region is CASSPPYGAGAGETQYF. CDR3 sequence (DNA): TGTGCCAGCTCACCACCGTACGGAGCGGGGGCGGGGGAGACCCAGTACTTC.

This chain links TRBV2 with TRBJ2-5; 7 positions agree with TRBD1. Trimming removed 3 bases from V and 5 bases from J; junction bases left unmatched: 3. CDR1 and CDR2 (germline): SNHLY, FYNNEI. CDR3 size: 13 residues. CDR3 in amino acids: CASSEDRRETQYF. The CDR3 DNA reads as TGTGCCAGCAGTGAGGACAGGAGGGAGACCCAGTACTTC.

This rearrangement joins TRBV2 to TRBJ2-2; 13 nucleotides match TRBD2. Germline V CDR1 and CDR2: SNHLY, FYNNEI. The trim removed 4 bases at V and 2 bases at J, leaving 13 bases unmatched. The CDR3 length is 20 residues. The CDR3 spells CASSGTDGLAGAINTGELFF. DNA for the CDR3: TGTGCCAGCAGTGGGACAGACGGACTAGCGGGGGCGATTAACACCGGGGAGCTGTTTTTT.

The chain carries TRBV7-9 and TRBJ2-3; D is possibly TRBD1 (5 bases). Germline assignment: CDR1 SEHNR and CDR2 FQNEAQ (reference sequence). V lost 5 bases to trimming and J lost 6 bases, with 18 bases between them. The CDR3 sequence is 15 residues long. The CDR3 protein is CASSQYPGMPDTQYF. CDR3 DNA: TGTGCCAGCAGCCAGTACCCAGGGATGCCGGATACGCAGTATTTT.

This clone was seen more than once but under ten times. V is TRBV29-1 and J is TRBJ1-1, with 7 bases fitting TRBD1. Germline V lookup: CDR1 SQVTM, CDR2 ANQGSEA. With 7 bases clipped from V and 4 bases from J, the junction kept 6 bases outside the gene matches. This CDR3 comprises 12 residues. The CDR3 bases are TGCAGCGCTGACAAGGGGGCCACTGAAGCTTTCTTT. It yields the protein CSADKGATEAFF.

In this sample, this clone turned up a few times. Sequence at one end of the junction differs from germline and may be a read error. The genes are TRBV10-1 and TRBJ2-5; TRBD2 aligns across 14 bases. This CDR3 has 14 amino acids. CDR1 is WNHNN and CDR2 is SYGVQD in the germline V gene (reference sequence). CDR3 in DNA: TGCGCCAGCAGTCTGGGACTAGCGGGAGAGGCCCAGTACTTC. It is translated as CASSLGLAGEAQYF.

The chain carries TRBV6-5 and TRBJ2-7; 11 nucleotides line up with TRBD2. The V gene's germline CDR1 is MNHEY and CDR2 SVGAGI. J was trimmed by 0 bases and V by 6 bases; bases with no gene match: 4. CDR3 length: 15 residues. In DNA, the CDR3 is TGTGCCAGCAGCCGAGGGACTAGCGGCTCCTACGAGCAGTACTTC. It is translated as CASSRGTSGSYEQYF.

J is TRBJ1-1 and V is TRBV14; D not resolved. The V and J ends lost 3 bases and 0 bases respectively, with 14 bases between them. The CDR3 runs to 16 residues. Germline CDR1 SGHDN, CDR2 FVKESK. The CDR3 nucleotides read TGTGCCAGCAGCCATTGGGAGACGGGCTTGAACACTGAAGCTTTCTTT. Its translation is CASSHWETGLNTEAFF.

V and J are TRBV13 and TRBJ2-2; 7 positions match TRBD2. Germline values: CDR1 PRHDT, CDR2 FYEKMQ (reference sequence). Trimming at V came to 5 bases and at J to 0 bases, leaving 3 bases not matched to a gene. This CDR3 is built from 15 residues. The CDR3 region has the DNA TGTGCCAGCAGCCCCCGGGGGGCGAACACCGGGGAGCTGTTTTTT. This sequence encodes CASSPRGANTGELFF. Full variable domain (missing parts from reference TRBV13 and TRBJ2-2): AAGVIQSPRHLIKEKRETATLKCYPIPRHDTVYWYQQGPGQDPQFLISFYEKMQSDKGSIPDRFSAQQFSDYHSELNMSSLELGDSALYFCASSPRGANTGELFFGEGSRLTVL.

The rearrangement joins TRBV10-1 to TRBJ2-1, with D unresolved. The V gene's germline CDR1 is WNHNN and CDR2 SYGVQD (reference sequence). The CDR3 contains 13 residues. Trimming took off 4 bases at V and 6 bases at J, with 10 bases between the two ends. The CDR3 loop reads CASSGSPLNEQFF. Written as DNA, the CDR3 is TGCGCCAGCAGTGGTTCTCCTCTCAATGAGCAGTTCTTC.

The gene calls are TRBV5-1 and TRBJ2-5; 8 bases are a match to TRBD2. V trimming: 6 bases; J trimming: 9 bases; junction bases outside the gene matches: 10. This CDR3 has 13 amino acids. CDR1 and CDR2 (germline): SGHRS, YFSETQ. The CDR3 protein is CASTPPGGTSQYF. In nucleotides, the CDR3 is TGCGCCAGCACCCCTCCGGGGGGGACGTCCCAGTACTTC.

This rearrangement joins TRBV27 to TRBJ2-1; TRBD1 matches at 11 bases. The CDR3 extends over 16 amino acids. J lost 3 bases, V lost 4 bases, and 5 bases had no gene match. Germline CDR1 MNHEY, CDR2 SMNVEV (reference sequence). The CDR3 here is CASSSLGTGGYNEQFF. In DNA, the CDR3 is TGTGCCAGCAGTTCGCTCGGGACAGGGGGCTACAATGAGCAGTTCTTC.

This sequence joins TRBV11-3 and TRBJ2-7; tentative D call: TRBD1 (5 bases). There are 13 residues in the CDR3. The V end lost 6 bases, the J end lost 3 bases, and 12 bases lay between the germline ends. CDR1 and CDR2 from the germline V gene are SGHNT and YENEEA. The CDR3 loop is CASRVPGFYEQYF. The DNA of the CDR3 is TGTGCCAGCAGAGTTCCAGGGTTCTACGAGCAGTACTTC.

The CDR3 spells CASSLEPGQGIETQYF. CDR3 nucleotides: TGTGCCAGCAGCTTAGAACCTGGACAGGGGATTGAGACCCAGTACTTC. V is TRBV7-2 and J is TRBJ2-5; 9 bases align to TRBD1. Germline assignment: CDR1 SGHTA and CDR2 FQGNSA. V lost 1 base and J lost 5; bases outside the gene matches: 8. This CDR3 is 16 amino acids long. Full variable domain (outside the CDR3, taken from reference TRBV7-2 and TRBJ2-5): GAGVSQSPSNKVTEKGKDVELRCDPISGHTALYWYRQSLGQGLEFLIYFQGNSAPDKSGLPSDRFSAERTGGSVSTLTIQRTQQEDSAVYLCASSLEPGQGIETQYFGPGTRLLVL.